The source of this T cell receptor beta chain is a study of CD8+CD57+ T cells in acquired aplastic anemia. In the study overall: DNA per sorted CD4+ or CD8+ sample ranged roughly 0.19 to 30 ug, averaging about 2.9 ug.

The CDR3 contains 15 residues. From germline, CDR1 is KGHDR and CDR2 SFDVKD. Trimming took 1 base from V and 3 from J, leaving 12 bases between them. Details on this clonotype: Its antigen is as yet unknown.

Study results and caveats: Significance was not reached for CD8+ Simpson's diversity between patients and controls.

The template for TCR beta VDJ and CDR3 sequence profiling was genomic DNA. TCRdb redid the calling of the reads with MiXCR, one entry per CDR3 protein. The data contain over 250,000 distinct CDR3 sequences, about three fifths of them singletons. Sequenced patients had shown CD8+CD57+ cell expansion by flow cytometry. The chain combines TRBV24-1 with TRBJ2-7; D perhaps matches TRBD1 (5 bases). The receptor comes from a human donor with aplastic anemia. Sequencing used sorted CD4+, CD8+, or CD8+CD57+ T cells (not recorded which) from PBMCs. CDR3 protein: CATSDFRGPFYEQYF. CDR3 DNA sequence: TGTGCCACCAGTGATTTTAGGGGTCCTTTCTACGAGCAGTACTTC.